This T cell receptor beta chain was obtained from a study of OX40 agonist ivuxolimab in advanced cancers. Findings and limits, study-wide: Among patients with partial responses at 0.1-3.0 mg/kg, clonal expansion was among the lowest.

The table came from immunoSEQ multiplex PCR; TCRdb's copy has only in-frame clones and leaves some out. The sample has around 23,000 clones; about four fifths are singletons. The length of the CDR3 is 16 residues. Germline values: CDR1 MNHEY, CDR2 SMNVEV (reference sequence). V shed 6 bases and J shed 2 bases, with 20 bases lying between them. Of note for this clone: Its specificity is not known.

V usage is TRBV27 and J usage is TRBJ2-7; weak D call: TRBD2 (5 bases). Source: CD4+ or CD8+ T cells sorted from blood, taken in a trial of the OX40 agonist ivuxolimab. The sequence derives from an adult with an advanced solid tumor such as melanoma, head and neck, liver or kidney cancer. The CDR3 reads CASSPTWETNTYEQYF. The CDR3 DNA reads TGTGCCAGCAGCCCTACTTGGGAGACTAATACCTACGAGCAGTACTTC.